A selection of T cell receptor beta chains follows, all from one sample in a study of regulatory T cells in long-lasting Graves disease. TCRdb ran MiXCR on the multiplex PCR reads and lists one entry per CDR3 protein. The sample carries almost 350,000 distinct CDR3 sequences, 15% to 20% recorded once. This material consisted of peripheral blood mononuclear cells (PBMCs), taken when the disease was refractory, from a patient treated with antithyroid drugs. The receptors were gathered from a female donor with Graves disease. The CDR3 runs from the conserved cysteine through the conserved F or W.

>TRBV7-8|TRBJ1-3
CASSRDLQGPSGNTIYF
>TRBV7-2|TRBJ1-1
CAGSRRDRGDTEAFF
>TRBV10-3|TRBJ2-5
CAISEPMDRGEETQYF
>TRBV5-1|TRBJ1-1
CASSGDRSNTEAFF
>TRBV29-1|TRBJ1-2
CSVVRIRANYGYTF
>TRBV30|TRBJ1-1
CAWSVQTNTEAFF
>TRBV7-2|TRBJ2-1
CASSWDRTNEQFF
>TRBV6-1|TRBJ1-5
CASETGTLGDSNQPQHF
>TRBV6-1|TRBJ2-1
CASSRRGGFEQFF
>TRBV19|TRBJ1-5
CASSIIPYSNQPQHF
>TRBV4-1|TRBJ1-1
CASSQPWGHNTEAFF
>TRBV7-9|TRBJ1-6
CASSPDRGYNSPLHF
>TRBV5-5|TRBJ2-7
CASSLVLLAGGPLEQYF
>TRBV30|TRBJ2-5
CAWSDGRGQTQYF
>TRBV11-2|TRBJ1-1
CASSTVYRANTEAFF
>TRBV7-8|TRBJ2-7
CASSLGRGSVYEQYF
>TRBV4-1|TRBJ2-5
CASSQTGAQETQYF
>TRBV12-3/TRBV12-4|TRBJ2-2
CASSFPPGMRAGELFF
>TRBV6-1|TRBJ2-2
CASSGGTAGTGELFF
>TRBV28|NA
CASSLTPRLAGDRNEQFF
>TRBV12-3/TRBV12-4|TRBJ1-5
CASSLATGGNQPQHF
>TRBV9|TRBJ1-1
CASSVTGGIKDTEAFF
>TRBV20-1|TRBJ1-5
CSARDRDSNQPQHF
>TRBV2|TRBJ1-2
CASISGLGGRNYGYTF